One sample yielded the 9 T cell receptor beta chains listed below, sequenced in a study of blood T cell repertoires in COVID-19. The assay was immunoSEQ multiplex PCR, and TCRdb's table has in-frame clones only and misses some. Of 130,000 to 150,000 clones listed, about 87% are singletons. The sample taken for sequencing was PBMCs or T cells enriched from blood (not recorded which). The receptors shown here come from a man in his 60s who had recovered from COVID-19.

This chain uses TRBV28 with TRBJ2-1, with 8 positions matching TRBD2. Unmatched junction bases numbered 9, after V lost 4 bases and J lost 4 bases. Per germline, CDR1 MDHEN and CDR2 SYDVKM. This CDR3 is 16 amino acids long. CDR3 nucleotides: TGTGCCAGCAGTTCCATCCGAAGCGGGGGATACAATGAGCAGTTCTTC. Translating gives CASSSIRSGGYNEQFF.

This clone turned up a few times. The genes are TRBV11-2 and TRBJ2-1; D perhaps matches TRBD2 (5 bases). Trimming removed 1 base at V and 0 bases at J, with 10 bases between. Germline CDR1 SGHAT, CDR2 FQNNGV. The CDR3 runs to 16 residues. CDR3 sequence (DNA): TGTGCCAGCAGCTTAGTTTTGGGGAGCTCCTACAATGAGCAGTTCTTC. Translation: CASSLVLGSSYNEQFF.

The rearrangement uses TRBV19 and TRBJ1-1, with 8 bases identical to TRBD1. The CDR3 length is 14 residues. Germline loops: CDR1 LNHDA, CDR2 SQIVND (reference sequence). V was pared by 7 bases and J by 5 bases, with 9 bases of the junction left unmatched. The CDR3 region is CASIGWTGSTEAFF. CDR3 nucleotides: TGTGCCAGTATTGGCTGGACAGGGAGTACTGAAGCTTTCTTT.

The chain uses TRBV2 and TRBJ1-5; a possible D gene is TRBD1 (6 bases). Trimming cost V 7 bases and J 4 bases, with 14 bases left between them. Germline CDR1 and CDR2: SNHLY and FYNNEI. CDR3 length equals 14 residues. The CDR3 is CASNSQGGNQPQHF. CDR3 DNA sequence: TGTGCCAGCAACTCACAGGGAGGGAATCAGCCCCAGCATTTT.

The DNA for the CDR3 is TGTGCCTGGAGTCTTGGAGGCAGCAGAAACACCATATATTTT. Protein product: CAWSLGGSRNTIYF. This chain uses TRBV30 with TRBJ1-3; no firm D call. The CDR3 totals 14 residues. The ends were cut back, 2 bases at V and 5 bases at J, with 13 bases in the middle. Germline values: CDR1 GTSNPN, CDR2 SVGIG (reference sequence).

The chain links TRBV13 to TRBJ2-7; 9 positions match TRBD1. Looked up from germline, CDR1 is PRHDT and CDR2 is FYEKMQ (reference sequence). The CDR3 totals 13 residues. V lost 5 bases and J lost 3; bases outside the gene matches: 2. The DNA of the CDR3 is TGTGCCAGCAGCAGGGGACAGGGCTACGAGCAGTACTTC. Protein sequence: CASSRGQGYEQYF.

CDR3: CASSMKGARTNEKLFF. In nucleotides, the CDR3 is TGTGCCAGTAGTATGAAGGGGGCCAGAACTAATGAAAAACTGTTTTTT. This sequence joins TRBV19 and TRBJ1-4; the match to TRBD1 covers 7 bases. The germline V gene encodes CDR1 LNHDA and CDR2 SQIVND (reference sequence). Unmatched junction bases numbered 5, after V lost 3 bases and J lost 1 base. The CDR3 is 16 amino acids. Variable domain in full (rest from reference TRBV19 and TRBJ1-4): DGGITQSPKYLFRKEGQNVTLSCEQNLNHDAMYWYRQDPGQGLRLIYYSQIVNDFQKGDIAEGYSVSREKKESFPLTVTSAQKNPTAFYLCASSMKGARTNEKLFFGSGTQLSVL.

The rearrangement uses TRBV4-1 and TRBJ2-7, with 9 bases lining up with TRBD1. The CDR3 has 15 residues. Per germline, CDR1 MGHRA and CDR2 YSYEKL. Trimming at V came to 4 bases and at J to 0 bases, leaving 4 bases not matched to a gene. DNA for the CDR3: TGCGCCAGCAGCCCGGGACAGGGCCCCTCCTACGAGCAGTACTTC. Its protein product is CASSPGQGPSYEQYF.

The rearrangement joins TRBV3-1 (or the pseudogene TRBV3-2) to TRBJ2-1, with D uncertain. V lost 0 bases to trimming and J lost 6 bases, with 9 bases between them. CDR1 and CDR2 from the germline V gene are LGHDT and YNNKEL (reference sequence). CDR3 length equals 14 residues. CDR3 DNA sequence: TGTGCCAGCAGCCAAGACCCGGGTTCCAATGAGCAGTTCTTC. Translation gives CASSQDPGSNEQFF.